The T cell receptor (beta chain) described here comes from a study of control samples from healthy donors and cancer patients. This clone appeared a single time. The protocol was immunoSEQ multiplex PCR, while the TCRdb copy is restricted to in-frame clones and leaves out a portion. The sample holds under 200,000 clones; 93% are singletons and the top ten take about 4%. This CDR3 has 18 amino acids. Trimming removed 5 bases from V and 5 bases from J; junction bases left unmatched: 16. Germline CDR1 reads SEHNR; CDR2 reads FQNEAQ (reference sequence). This chain links TRBV7-9 with TRBJ2-3; TRBD2 matches at 10 bases. The specimen was blood. This receptor was taken from a woman in her sixties or seventies in good health. CDR3 nucleotide sequence: TGTGCCAGCAGCCAGTTCGGTAGCGGGGGGCGACAGGGAGATACGCAGTATTTT. Amino acids: CASSQFGSGGRQGDTQYF.